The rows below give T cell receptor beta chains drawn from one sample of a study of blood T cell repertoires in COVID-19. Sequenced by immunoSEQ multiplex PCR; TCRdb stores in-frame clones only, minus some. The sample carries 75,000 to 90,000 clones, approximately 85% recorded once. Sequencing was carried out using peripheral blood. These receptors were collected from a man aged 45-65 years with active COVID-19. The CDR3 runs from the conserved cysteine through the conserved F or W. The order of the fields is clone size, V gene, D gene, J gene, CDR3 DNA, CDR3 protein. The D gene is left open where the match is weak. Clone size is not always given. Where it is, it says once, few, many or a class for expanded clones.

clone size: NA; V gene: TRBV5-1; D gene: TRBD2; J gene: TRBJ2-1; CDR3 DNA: TGCGCCAGCAGCCCCCTTTCCACTAGCGGGAAAAATGAGCAGTTCTTC; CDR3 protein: CASSPLSTSGKNEQFF
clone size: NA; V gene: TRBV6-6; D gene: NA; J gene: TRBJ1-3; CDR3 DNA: TGTGCCAGCACCCCCGGAGGGGCTGGAAACACCATATATTTT; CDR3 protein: CASTPGGAGNTIYF
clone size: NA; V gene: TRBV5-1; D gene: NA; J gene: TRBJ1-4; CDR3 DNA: TGCGCCAGCAGCCGCGTCCAGGGGACCTCGGGTGAAAAACTGTTTTTT; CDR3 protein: CASSRVQGTSGEKLFF
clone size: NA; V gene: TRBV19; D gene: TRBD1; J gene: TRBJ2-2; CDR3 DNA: TGTGCCAGTAGTGTGACAGGGGGAGTCGGCGGGGAGCTGTTTTTT; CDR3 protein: CASSVTGGVGGELFF
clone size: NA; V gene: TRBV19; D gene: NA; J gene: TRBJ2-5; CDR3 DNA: TGTGCCAGTAGTGGCGGTGTACAGGGAGAGACCCAGTACTTC; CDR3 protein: CASSGGVQGETQYF
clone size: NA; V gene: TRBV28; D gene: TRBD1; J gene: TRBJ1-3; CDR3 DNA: TGTGCCAGCAGTCTCCCAGGGGGGGGAAACACCATATATTTT; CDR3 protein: CASSLPGGGNTIYF
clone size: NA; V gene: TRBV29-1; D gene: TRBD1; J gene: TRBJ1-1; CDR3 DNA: TGCAGCGTTATAGGGACAGGGTTGAACACTGAAGCTTTCTTT; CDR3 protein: CSVIGTGLNTEAFF
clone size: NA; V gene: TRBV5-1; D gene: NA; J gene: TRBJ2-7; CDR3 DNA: TGCGCCAGCAGCCTGACCCCGCGGGGCTCCTACGAGCAGTACTTC; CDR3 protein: CASSLTPRGSYEQYF
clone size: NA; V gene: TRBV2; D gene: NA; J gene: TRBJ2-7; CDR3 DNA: TGTGCCAGCAGTAAGGACACAAGCCTGGAGCAGTACTTC; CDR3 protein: CASSKDTSLEQYF
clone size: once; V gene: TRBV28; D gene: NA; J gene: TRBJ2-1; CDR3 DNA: TGTGCCAGCAGGTCGTACAATGAGCAGTTCTTC; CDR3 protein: CASRSYNEQFF
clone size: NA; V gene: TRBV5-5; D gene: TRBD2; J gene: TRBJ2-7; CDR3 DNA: TGTGCCAGCAGCTTGGGCCACTACGGGGGGTACGAGCAGTACTTC; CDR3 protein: CASSLGHYGGYEQYF
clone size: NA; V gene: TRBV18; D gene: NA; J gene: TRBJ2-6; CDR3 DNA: TGTGCCAGCTCACCGAACAGGGTCTCTTCTGGGGCCAACGTCCTGACTTTC; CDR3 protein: CASSPNRVSSGANVLTF
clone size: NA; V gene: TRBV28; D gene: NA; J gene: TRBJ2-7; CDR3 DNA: TGTGCCAGCAGCCGAGGGGTAGCGGTTGGGACGTACGAGCAGTACTTC; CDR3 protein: CASSRGVAVGTYEQYF
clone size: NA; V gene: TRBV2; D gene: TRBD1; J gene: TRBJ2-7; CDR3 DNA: TGTGCCAGCACTGACAGGGGAGTTGACGAGCAGTACTTC; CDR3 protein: CASTDRGVDEQYF
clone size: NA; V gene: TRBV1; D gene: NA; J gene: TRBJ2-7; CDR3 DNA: TGCACCAGCAGCCAACGACACCTTAGGACAGGACCCTACGAGCAGTACTTC; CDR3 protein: CTSSQRHLRTGPYEQYF
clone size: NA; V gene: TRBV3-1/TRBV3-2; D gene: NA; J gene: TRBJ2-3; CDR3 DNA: TGTGCCAGCAGCCAACCGCTGACTCCCTCTGGCACAGATACGCAGTATTTT; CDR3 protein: CASSQPLTPSGTDTQYF
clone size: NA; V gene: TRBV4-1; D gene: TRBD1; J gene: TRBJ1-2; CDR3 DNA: TGCGCCAGCAGCCCCCTCCCAGGGGGCCATGGCTACACCTTC; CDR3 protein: CASSPLPGGHGYTF
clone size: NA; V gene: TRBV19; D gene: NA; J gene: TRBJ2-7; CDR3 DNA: TGTGCCAGTAGTATCCAGGGTTTCACCTACGAGCAGTACTTC; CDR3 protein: CASSIQGFTYEQYF
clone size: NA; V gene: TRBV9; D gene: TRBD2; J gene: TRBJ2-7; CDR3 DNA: TGTGCCAGCAGCCAAAGCGGGGACGCGCTCTACGAGCAGTACTTC; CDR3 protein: CASSQSGDALYEQYF
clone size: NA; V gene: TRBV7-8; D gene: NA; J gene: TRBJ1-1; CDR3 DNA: TGTGCCAGCAGCTTACAAATAGTGAACACTGAAGCTTTCTTT; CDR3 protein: CASSLQIVNTEAFF
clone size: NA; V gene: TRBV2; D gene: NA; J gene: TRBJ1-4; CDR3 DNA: TGTGCCAGCAGTTACAGGGTGGGGAATGAAAAACTGTTTTTT; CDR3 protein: CASSYRVGNEKLFF
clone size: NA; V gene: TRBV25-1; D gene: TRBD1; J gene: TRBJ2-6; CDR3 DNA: TGTGCCAGCAGCAAATCGACAGGGCTCGGGGCCAACGTCCTGACTTTC; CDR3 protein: CASSKSTGLGANVLTF
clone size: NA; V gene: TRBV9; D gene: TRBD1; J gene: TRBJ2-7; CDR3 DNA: TGTGCCAGCAGCCTACACGACAGGGGCGAGCAGTACTTC; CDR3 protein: CASSLHDRGEQYF
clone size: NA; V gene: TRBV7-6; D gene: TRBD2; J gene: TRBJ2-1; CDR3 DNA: TGTGCCAGCAGCAACTCCGGGACTAGCTACAATGAGCAGTTCTTC; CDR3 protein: CASSNSGTSYNEQFF
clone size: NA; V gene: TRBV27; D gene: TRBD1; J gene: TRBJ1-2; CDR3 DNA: TGTGCCAGCAGTTCCGGACAGGGAGGGAACTATGGCTACACCTTC; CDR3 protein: CASSSGQGGNYGYTF
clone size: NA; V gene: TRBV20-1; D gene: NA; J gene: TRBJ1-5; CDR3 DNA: TGCAGTGCTAGTAGGAACAGGGACCAGCCCCAGCATTTT; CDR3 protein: CSASRNRDQPQHF
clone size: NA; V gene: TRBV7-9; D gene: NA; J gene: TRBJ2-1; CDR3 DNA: TGTGCCAGCAGCCCACGTCTGGGGGGTGGCCGGGACAATGAGCAGTTCTTC; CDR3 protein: CASSPRLGGGRDNEQFF
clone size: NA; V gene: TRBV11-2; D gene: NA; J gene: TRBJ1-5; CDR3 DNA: TGTGCCAGCATCGTCCGGTCACAGAACCTCTATAGCAATCAGCCCCAGCATTTT; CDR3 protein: CASIVRSQNLYSNQPQHF
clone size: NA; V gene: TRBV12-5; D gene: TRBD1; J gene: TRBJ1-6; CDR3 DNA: TGTGCTAGTGGTTTGGCCGGACAGGGGTGGTCGGATTCACCCCTCCACTTT; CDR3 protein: CASGLAGQGWSDSPLHF
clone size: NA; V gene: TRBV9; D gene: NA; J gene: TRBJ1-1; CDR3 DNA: TGTGCCAGCAGCGTAGGAGCCCGGACTGAAGCTTTCTTT; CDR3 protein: CASSVGARTEAFF
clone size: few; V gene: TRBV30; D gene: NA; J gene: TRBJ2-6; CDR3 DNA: TGTGCCTGGAACCCCAGGCCTTCTGGGGCCAACGTCCTGACTTTC; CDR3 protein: CAWNPRPSGANVLTF
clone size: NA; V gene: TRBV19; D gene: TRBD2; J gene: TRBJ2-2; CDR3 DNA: TGTGCCGGGAGGACTAGCGGGGATAGCGGGGAGCTGTTTTTT; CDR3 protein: CAGRTSGDSGELFF
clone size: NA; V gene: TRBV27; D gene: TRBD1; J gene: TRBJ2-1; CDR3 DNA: TGTGCCAGCAGTTTGAGGACAGGGAGGAATGAGCAGTTCTTC; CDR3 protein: CASSLRTGRNEQFF
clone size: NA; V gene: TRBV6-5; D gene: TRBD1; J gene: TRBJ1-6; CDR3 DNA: TGTGCCAGCAGTTACGCCCAGGGGGTCTATTCACCCCTCCACTTT; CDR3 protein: CASSYAQGVYSPLHF
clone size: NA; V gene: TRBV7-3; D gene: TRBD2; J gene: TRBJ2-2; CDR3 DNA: TGTGCCAGCAGCTCTAGCGGGAATAGGGACACCGGGGAGCTGTTTTTT; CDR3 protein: CASSSSGNRDTGELFF
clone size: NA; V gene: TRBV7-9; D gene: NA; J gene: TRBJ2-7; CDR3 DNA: TGTGCCAGCAGCTTAGTTGGGGGGTTTAACTACGAGCAGTACTTC; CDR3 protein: CASSLVGGFNYEQYF
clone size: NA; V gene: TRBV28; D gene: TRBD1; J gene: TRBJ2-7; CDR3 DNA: TGTGCCAGCAGTCCTCCCGGGACAGGGATGGCATACGAGCAGTACTTC; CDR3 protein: CASSPPGTGMAYEQYF
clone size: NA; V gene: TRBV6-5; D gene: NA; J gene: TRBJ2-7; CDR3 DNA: TGTGCCAGCAGTTACACGTGGGCGCACTCCTACGAGCAGTACTTC; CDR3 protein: CASSYTWAHSYEQYF
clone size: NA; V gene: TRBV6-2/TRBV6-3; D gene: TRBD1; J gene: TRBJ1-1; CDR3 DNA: TGTGCCAGCAGTTACAGTAGGGGGCACGACACTGAAGCTTTCTTT; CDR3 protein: CASSYSRGHDTEAFF
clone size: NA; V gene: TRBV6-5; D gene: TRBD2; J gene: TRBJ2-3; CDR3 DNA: TGTGCCAGCAGTTCGGGACTAGCGACAGATACGCAGTATTTT; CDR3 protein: CASSSGLATDTQYF
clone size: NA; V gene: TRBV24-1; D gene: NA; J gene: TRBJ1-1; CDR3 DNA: TGTGCCACCAGTTCGGGGTACGGGACTGAAGCTTTCTTT; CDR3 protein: CATSSGYGTEAFF
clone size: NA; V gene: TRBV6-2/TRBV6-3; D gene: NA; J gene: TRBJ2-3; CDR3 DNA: TGTGCCAGCAGTCCCGGTGGGGGGTCCCTAGATACGCAGTATTTT; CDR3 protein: CASSPGGGSLDTQYF
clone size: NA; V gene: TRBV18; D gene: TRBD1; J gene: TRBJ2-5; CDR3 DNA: TGTGCCAGCTCACCGGGGACAGCCCCAGAGACCCAGTACTTC; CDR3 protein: CASSPGTAPETQYF
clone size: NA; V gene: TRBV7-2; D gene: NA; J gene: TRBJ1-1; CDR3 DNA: TGTGCCAGCAGCCAGCGGTTCCGGAGTAAGGACACTGAAGCTTTCTTT; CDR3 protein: CASSQRFRSKDTEAFF
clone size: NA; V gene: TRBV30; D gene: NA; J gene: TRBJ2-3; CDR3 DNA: TGTGCCCAGAACCCCAGCGGAACGGTGGGGGATACGCAGTATTTT; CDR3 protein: CAQNPSGTVGDTQYF
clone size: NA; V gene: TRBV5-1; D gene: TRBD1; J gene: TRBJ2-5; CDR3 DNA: TGCGCCAGCAGCTTGGGGACAGGGGGCCAAAAGACCCAGTACTTC; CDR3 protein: CASSLGTGGQKTQYF
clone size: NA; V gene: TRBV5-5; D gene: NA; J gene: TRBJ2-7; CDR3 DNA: TGTGCCAGCAGCTTGGGACAGGCTGGAGAGCAGTACTTC; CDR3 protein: CASSLGQAGEQYF
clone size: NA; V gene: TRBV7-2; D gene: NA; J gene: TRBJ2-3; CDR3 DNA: TGTGCCAGCAGCTTAGATCGCGTGTTCCAGTATTTT; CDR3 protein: CASSLDRVFQYF
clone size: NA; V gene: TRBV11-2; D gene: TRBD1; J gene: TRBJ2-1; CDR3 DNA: TGTGCCAGCAGCTTCTCACCGGGACAGGGAAGAAATGAGCAGTTCTTC; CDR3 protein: CASSFSPGQGRNEQFF
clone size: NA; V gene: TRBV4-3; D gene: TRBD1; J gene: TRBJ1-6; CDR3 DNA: TGCGCCAGCAGCCAAGATTTCGGCAGGGGGGATTCACCCCTCCACTTT; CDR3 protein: CASSQDFGRGDSPLHF
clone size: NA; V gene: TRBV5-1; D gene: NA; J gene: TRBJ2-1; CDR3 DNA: TGCGCCAGCAGCTTGGCCCTCGGGCAGGGGAACAATGAGCAGTTCTTC; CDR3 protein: CASSLALGQGNNEQFF
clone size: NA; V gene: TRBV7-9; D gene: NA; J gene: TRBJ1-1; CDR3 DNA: TGTGCCAGCAGCCTAGTCGGGATAGGGAACACTGAAGCTTTCTTT; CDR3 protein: CASSLVGIGNTEAFF
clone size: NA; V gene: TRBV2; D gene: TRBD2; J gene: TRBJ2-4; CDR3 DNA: TGTGCCAGCATCGAGCGGGAGGGCCTGAACATTCAGTACTTC; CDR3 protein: CASIEREGLNIQYF
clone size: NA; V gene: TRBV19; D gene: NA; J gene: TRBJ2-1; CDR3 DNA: TGTGCCAGTAGTATAGAGGCGGGAAACTGGCATGAGCAGTTCTTC; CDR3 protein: CASSIEAGNWHEQFF
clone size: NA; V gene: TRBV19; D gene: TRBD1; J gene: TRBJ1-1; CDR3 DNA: TGTGCCAGTGGCCGGGAACAGGGGGCTGAAGCTTTCTTT; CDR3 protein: CASGREQGAEAFF